This entry is about one T cell receptor beta chain. Germline CDR1 SGHKS, CDR2 YYEKEE (reference sequence). V dropped 1 base and J dropped 4 bases, with 14 bases sitting between them. This CDR3 is built from 15 residues. In the original processing: Researchers report that nucleated cell counts were estimated from reference gene primer amplification. TCRdb's table, derived via immunoSEQ multiplex PCR, lists solely in-frame clones and lacks some. V, J and clone size are taken as reported in that table, and D and trimming were inferred from the DNA itself. The sample gives approximately 300,000 clones, roughly 90% of which show up once; roughly 3.6% is in the top ten. This sample was included in a study of blood T cell repertoires in COVID-19. About the study: The analysed material was cDNA or gDNA that came from T cells, B-cell-depleted T cells, or PBMCs.

What was sequenced was PBMCs or T cells enriched from blood (not recorded which). The receptor comes from a woman aged 25 to 45 who had been exposed to COVID-19. The V and J genes are TRBV5-5 and TRBJ1-2; no definite D call. DNA of the CDR3: TGTGCCAGCAGCTTGAATCTCTATCCGCTCTATGGCTACACCTTC. Its protein product is CASSLNLYPLYGYTF.